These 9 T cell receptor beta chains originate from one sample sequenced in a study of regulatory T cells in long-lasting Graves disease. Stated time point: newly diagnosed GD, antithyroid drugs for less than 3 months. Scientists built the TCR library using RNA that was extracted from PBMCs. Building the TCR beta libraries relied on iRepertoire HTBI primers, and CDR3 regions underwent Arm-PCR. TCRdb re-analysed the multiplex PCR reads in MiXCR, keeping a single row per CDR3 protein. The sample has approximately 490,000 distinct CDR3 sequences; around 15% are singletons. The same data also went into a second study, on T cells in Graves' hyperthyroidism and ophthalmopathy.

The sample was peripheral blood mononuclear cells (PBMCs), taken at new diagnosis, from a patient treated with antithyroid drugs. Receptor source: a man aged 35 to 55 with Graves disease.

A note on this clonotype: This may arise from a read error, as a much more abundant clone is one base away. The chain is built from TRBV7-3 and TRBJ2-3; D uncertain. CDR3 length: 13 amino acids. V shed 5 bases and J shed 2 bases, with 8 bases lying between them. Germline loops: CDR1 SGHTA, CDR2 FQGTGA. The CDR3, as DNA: TGTGCCAGCAGCACCGACACCACAGATACGCAGTATTTT. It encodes CASSTDTTDTQYF.

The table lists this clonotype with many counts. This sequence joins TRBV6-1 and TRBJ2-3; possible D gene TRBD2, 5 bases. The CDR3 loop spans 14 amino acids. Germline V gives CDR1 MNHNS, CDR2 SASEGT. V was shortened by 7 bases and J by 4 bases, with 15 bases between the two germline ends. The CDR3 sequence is CASTPQLVPDTQYF. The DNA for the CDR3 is TGTGCCAGCACACCCCAACTAGTCCCAGATACGCAGTATTTT.

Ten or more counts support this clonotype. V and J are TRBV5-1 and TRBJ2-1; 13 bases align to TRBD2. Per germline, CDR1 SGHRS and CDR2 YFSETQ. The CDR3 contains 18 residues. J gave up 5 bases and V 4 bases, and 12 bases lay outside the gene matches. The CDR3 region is CASSPRAGTSGVDNEQFF. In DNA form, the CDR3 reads TGCGCCAGCAGCCCAAGAGCTGGGACTAGCGGGGTAGACAATGAGCAGTTCTTC.

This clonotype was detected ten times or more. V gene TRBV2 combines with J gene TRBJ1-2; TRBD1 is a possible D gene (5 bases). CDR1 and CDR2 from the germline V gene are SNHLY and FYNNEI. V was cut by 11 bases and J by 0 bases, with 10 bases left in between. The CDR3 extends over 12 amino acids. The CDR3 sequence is CARRDSNYGYTF. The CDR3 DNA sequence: TGTGCCCGACGGGACTCTAACTATGGCTACACCTTC.

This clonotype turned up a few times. As DNA, the CDR3 is TGTGCCAGCAGCCCGGGGGTCGGGACCTACGAGCAGTACTTC. This codes for CASSPGVGTYEQYF. This chain links TRBV12-3 or TRBV12-4 with TRBJ2-7, with D perhaps TRBD2 (6 bases). The CDR3 runs to 14 residues. V lost 6 bases and J lost 2, with 14 bases in between.

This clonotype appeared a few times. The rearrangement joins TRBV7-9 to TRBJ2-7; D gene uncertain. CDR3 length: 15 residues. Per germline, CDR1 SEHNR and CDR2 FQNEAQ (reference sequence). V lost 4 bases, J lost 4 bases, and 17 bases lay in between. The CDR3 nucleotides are TGTGCCAGCAGCTCTTCCGGAGCGCGTGAGTACGAGCAGTACTTC. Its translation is CASSSSGAREYEQYF. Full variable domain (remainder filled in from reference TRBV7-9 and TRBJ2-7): DTGVSQNPRHKITKRGQNVTFRCDPISEHNRLYWYRQTLGQGPEFLTYFQNEAQLEKSRLLSDRFSAERPKGSFSTLEIQRTEQGDSAMYLCASSSSGAREYEQYFGPGTRLTVT.

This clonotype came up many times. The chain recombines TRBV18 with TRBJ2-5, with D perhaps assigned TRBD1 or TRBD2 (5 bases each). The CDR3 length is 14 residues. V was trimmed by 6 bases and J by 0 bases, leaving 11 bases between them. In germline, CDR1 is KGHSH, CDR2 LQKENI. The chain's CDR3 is CASSAWGNQETQYF. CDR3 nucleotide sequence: TGTGCCAGCTCCGCCTGGGGGAACCAAGAGACCCAGTACTTC.

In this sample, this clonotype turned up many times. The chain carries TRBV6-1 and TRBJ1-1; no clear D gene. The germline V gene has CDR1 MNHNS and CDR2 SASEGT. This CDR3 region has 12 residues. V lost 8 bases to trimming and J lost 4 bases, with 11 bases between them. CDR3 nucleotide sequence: TGTGCCAGCCGACGGTGGGGCACTGAAGCTTTCTTT. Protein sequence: CASRRWGTEAFF.

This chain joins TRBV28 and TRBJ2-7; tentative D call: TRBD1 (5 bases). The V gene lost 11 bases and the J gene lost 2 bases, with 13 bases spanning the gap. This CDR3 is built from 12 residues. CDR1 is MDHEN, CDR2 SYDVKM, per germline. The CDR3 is CAAQRTPYEQYF. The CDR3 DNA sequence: TGTGCCGCCCAGAGGACACCCTACGAGCAGTACTTC.